The next 32 T cell receptor beta chains were all read from a single sample in a study of T-cell reconstitution after alpha-beta-depleted transplantation in children. The library targeted TCRbeta and was prepared with unique molecular identifiers. From the PCR reads, TCRdb called clonotypes with MiXCR, one entry per CDR3 protein. This sample yields under 300,000 distinct CDR3 sequences, of which approximately 9.8% are seen a single time; about 5.4% belongs to the top ten. Sequenced here: PBMCs from the stem cell graft donor, sampled from the stem cell graft. The source of these receptors is a human donor who donated a stem cell graft to a child with SCID.

This clonotype was detected ten times or more. This rearrangement joins TRBV12-3 or TRBV12-4 to TRBJ2-1; a weak D match, TRBD2 (5 bases). V was cut by 5 bases and J by 0 bases, with 14 bases left in between. This CDR3 contains 16 residues. The CDR3 loop reads CASSASFQSSYNEQFF. The CDR3 DNA follows: TGTGCCAGCAGTGCTAGCTTCCAGAGCTCCTACAATGAGCAGTTCTTC.

This clonotype was observed at least ten times. The gene calls are TRBV20-1 and TRBJ1-1; D might be TRBD1 (5 bases). The CDR3 has 13 amino acids. Trimming took off 4 bases at V and 2 bases at J, with 11 bases between the two ends. Germline CDR1 and CDR2: DFQATT and SNEGSKA (reference sequence). This CDR3 reads CSAIRDGNTEAFF. The CDR3 bases are TGCAGTGCTATCCGGGACGGCAACACTGAAGCTTTCTTT.

The J gene is TRBJ2-1, the V gene TRBV11-2; D is possibly TRBD1 (5 bases). The CDR3 extends over 17 amino acids. CDR1 and CDR2 (germline): SGHAT, FQNNGV. V was pared by 4 bases and J by 9 bases, with 25 bases between. CDR3 nucleotides: TGTGCCAGCAGCTATTGGCTGGGGCGCCCATTCCAGGGTGAGCAGTTCTTC. Translated, it gives CASSYWLGRPFQGEQFF.

This clonotype was counted ten times or more. The chain recombines TRBV10-3 with TRBJ1-1; D uncertain. This CDR3 is built from 15 residues. Germline CDR1 is ENHRY and CDR2 is SYGVKD. V shed 4 bases and J shed 1 base, with 13 bases lying between them. Here the CDR3 DNA reads TGTGCCATCAGTGCTGGTCCTGGTGAGAACACTGAAGCTTTCTTT. Translating gives CAISAGPGENTEAFF.

This clonotype was recorded at least ten times. CDR3 amino acids: CASSLGDRVRTDTQYF. In DNA form, the CDR3 reads TGCGCCAGCAGCTTGGGGGACAGGGTTCGCACAGATACGCAGTATTTT. The chain couples TRBV5-1 to TRBJ2-3; TRBD1 matches at 9 bases. Germline CDR1 SGHRS, CDR2 YFSETQ. The CDR3 totals 16 residues. V was clipped by 0 bases and J by 1 base; unmatched bases: 3.

As to this clonotype: One base away lies a much larger clone, so this may be a sequencing read error. This chain connects TRBV5-1 to TRBJ2-5; possibly TRBD1 for D (7 bases). V lost 7 bases and J 5 bases, leaving 18 bases between the germline ends. CDR1 is SGHRS, CDR2 YFSETQ, per germline. The CDR3 covers 14 residues. The CDR3 DNA reads as TGCGCCAGCTGCCCAGGGGGGCGTTATGAGACCCAGTACTTC. This codes for CASCPGGRYETQYF.

This clonotype was counted ten times or more. V gene TRBV12-3 or TRBV12-4 combines with J gene TRBJ1-5, with 10 nucleotides matching TRBD1. V lost 3 bases and J lost 6; bases outside the gene matches: 5. The length of the CDR3 is 15 residues. CDR3 DNA sequence: TGTGCCAGCAGTTTCGGGACAGGGGCGACTCAGCCCCAGCATTTT. It encodes CASSFGTGATQPQHF.

The chain links TRBV12-3 or TRBV12-4 to TRBJ2-6, with D hard to call. Deletions cut 5 bases from V and 2 bases from J, with 10 bases between. This CDR3 spans 15 amino acids. The CDR3 sequence is CASSRLGAGANVLTF. CDR3 coding DNA: TGTGCCAGCAGTCGACTGGGCGCTGGGGCCAACGTCCTGACTTTC.

The gene calls are TRBV5-1 and TRBJ2-6; TRBD1 agrees at 7 bases. Germline lookup yields CDR1 SGHRS and CDR2 YFSETQ. The CDR3 is made up of 15 amino acids. The trim removed 4 bases at V and 1 base at J, leaving 2 bases unmatched. CDR3 DNA: TGCGCCAGCAGCGTACAGGGGTCTGGGGCCAACGTCCTGACTTTC. Protein: CASSVQGSGANVLTF.

The gene calls are TRBV30 and TRBJ2-3; D tentatively fits TRBD1 or TRBD2 (5 bases each). Trimming pared 4 bases from V and 6 bases from J, leaving 17 bases between. Germline CDR1 and CDR2: GTSNPN and SVGIG (reference sequence). The CDR3 has 14 residues. This CDR3 is CAWTRLGVDDTQYF. DNA of the CDR3: TGTGCCTGGACTAGACTGGGGGTGGATGATACGCAGTATTTT.

This clonotype has a count of ten or more. This rearrangement joins TRBV18 to TRBJ2-7; 9 bases are shared with TRBD1. Germline CDR1 is KGHSH and CDR2 is LQKENI. Trimming at V came to 4 bases and at J to 3 bases, leaving 10 bases not matched to a gene. The CDR3 contains 16 residues. CDR3: CASSRIGQGINYEQYF. In nucleotides, the CDR3 is TGTGCCAGCTCACGTATAGGACAGGGGATTAACTACGAGCAGTACTTC.

This clonotype was recorded at least ten times. The genes are TRBV20-1 and TRBJ2-1, with 8 bases that match TRBD2. Trimming cost V 1 base and J 4 bases; bases outside gene matches: 9. CDR1 and CDR2 from the germline V gene are DFQATT and SNEGSKA (reference sequence). The CDR3 contains 16 residues. The CDR3 region is CSARVWSGGRYNEQFF. DNA of the CDR3: TGCAGTGCTAGAGTCTGGTCGGGGGGGCGGTACAATGAGCAGTTCTTC.

The sample holds many counts of this clonotype. The V and J genes are TRBV5-1 and TRBJ2-2, with D tentatively TRBD1 or TRBD2 (5 bases each). The CDR3 runs 14 residues. V shed 3 bases and J shed 0 bases, with 6 bases lying between them. Germline lookup yields CDR1 SGHRS and CDR2 YFSETQ. The CDR3 protein is CASSSGPNTGELFF. CDR3 bases: TGCGCCAGCAGCTCGGGGCCGAACACCGGGGAGCTGTTTTTT. Supplemented by reference TRBV5-1 and TRBJ2-2, the full variable domain reads KAGVTQTPRYLIKTRGQQVTLSCSPISGHRSVSWYQQTPGQGLQFLFEYFSETQRNKGNFPGRFSGRQFSNSRSEMNVSTLELGDSALYLCASSSGPNTGELFFGEGSRLTVL.

This chain joins TRBV20-1 and TRBJ1-2; 7 nucleotides align to TRBD1. Germline-derived CDR1 and CDR2 are DFQATT and SNEGSKA (reference sequence). CDR3 size: 12 residues. The CDR3 region is CTGTVENYGYTF. CDR3 in DNA: TGCACCGGGACAGTTGAAAACTATGGCTACACCTTC.

This clonotype was observed many times. The chain carries TRBV6-2 or TRBV6-3 and TRBJ2-1; weak D call: TRBD2 (5 bases). With 7 bases removed from V and 9 bases from J, the gap between germline ends came to 10 bases. There are 11 residues in the CDR3. Germline V gene data show CDR1 as MNHEY and CDR2 as SVGEGT. In DNA form, the CDR3 reads TGTGCCAGCACCGACGGGATTGAGCAGTTCTTC. The encoded protein is CASTDGIEQFF.

Ten or more counts support this clonotype. The genes are TRBV2 and TRBJ1-2; weak D call: TRBD1 (6 bases). V was clipped by 3 bases and J by 4 bases, with 9 bases between them. The CDR3 covers 13 residues. Germline V CDR1 and CDR2: SNHLY, FYNNEI. The CDR3 sequence: CASSERGAYGYTF. The DNA of the CDR3 is TGTGCCAGCAGTGAGAGGGGGGCCTATGGCTACACCTTC. The full variable domain, in which reference TRBV2 and TRBJ1-2 provide the parts outside the CDR3, is EPEVTQTPSHQVTQMGQEVILRCVPISNHLYFYWYRQILGQKVEFLVSFYNNEISEKSEIFDDQFSVERPDGSNFTLKIRSTKLEDSAMYFCASSERGAYGYTFGSGTRLTVV.

This clonotype appeared many times. The rearrangement links TRBV2 to TRBJ2-7, with TRBD1 identical over 9 bases. This CDR3 region has 16 residues. Germline CDR1 reads SNHLY; CDR2 reads FYNNEI. With 2 bases clipped from V and 1 base from J, the junction kept 6 bases outside the gene matches. The CDR3 protein is CASSELGTGFSYEQYF. CDR3 DNA: TGTGCCAGCAGTGAATTAGGGACAGGGTTTTCCTACGAGCAGTACTTC. Full variable domain (rest looked up from reference TRBV2 and TRBJ2-7): EPEVTQTPSHQVTQMGQEVILRCVPISNHLYFYWYRQILGQKVEFLVSFYNNEISEKSEIFDDQFSVERPDGSNFTLKIRSTKLEDSAMYFCASSELGTGFSYEQYFGPGTRLTVT.

This clonotype was picked up many times. This chain uses TRBV27 with TRBJ1-6; D is ambiguous. The CDR3 sequence is 13 residues long. The V and J ends lost 2 bases and 14 bases respectively, with 13 bases between them. Germline loops: CDR1 MNHEY, CDR2 SMNVEV (reference sequence). CDR3 nucleotides: TGTGCCAGCAGTTTAAACCCGGGGTCGGCCCTCCACTTT. Its translation is CASSLNPGSALHF.

The rearrangement joins TRBV6-2 or TRBV6-3 to TRBJ2-5; D may correspond to TRBD1 or TRBD2 (5 bases each). Between the trimmed V and J ends, which lost 6 bases and 2 bases, there was a span of 22 bases. The CDR3 spans 17 residues. Germline V gives CDR1 MNHEY, CDR2 SVGEGT. The DNA of the CDR3 is TGTGCCAGCAGACTTAGCCCAAGCGGACACGGACAAGAGACCCAGTACTTC. Translation gives CASRLSPSGHGQETQYF.

This clonotype was detected ten times or more. The J gene is TRBJ2-1, the V gene TRBV4-3; 9 positions agree with TRBD2. The CDR3 totals 19 residues. Per germline, CDR1 LGHNA and CDR2 YSLEER. The V gene end was trimmed by 0 bases and the J gene end by 6 bases; junction bases not matched to a gene: 15. This chain's CDR3 is CASSQDVLAGSSAINEQFF. The CDR3 region has the DNA TGCGCCAGCAGCCAAGATGTCCTAGCGGGGAGTAGTGCGATCAATGAGCAGTTCTTC.

In this sample, this clonotype turned up many times. This chain links TRBV20-1 with TRBJ2-5, with D perhaps assigned TRBD1 or TRBD2 (5 bases each). Germline V gene sequence: CDR1 DFQATT, CDR2 SNEGSKA (reference sequence). The CDR3 sequence is 12 residues long. V lost 6 bases and J lost 5, with 13 bases in between. The CDR3 region is CSACWGSETQYF. The CDR3 DNA follows: TGCAGTGCCTGTTGGGGGTCTGAGACCCAGTACTTC.

In this sample, this clonotype turned up many times. The rearrangement uses TRBV7-2 and TRBJ2-5, with D unresolved. Germline CDR1 and CDR2: SGHTA and FQGNSA. V was pared by 1 base and J by 6 bases, with 9 bases between. The CDR3 sequence is 13 residues long. CDR3 nucleotides: TGTGCCAGCAGCTTAGAGTTTTCCAAGACCCAGTACTTC. This sequence encodes CASSLEFSKTQYF.

There are many counts of this clonotype. The rearrangement links TRBV7-9 to TRBJ1-5, with a weak D call TRBD1 (6 bases). CDR3 size: 15 residues. CDR1 and CDR2 from the germline V gene are SEHNR and FQNEAQ (reference sequence). Trimming stripped 4 bases from V and 1 base from J, with 11 bases between. The CDR3 coding sequence is TGTGCCAGCAGCTCACAGGGACTCAGCAATCAGCCCCAGCATTTT. Translation: CASSSQGLSNQPQHF.

This clonotype appeared many times. The chain uses TRBV7-3 and TRBJ2-1; perhaps TRBD2 as D (7 bases). The V and J ends lost 5 bases and 14 bases respectively, with 16 bases between them. The germline V gene has CDR1 SGHTA and CDR2 FQGTGA. There are 12 residues in the CDR3. CDR3 coding DNA: TGTGCCAGCAGCCCAGAGCAGGGGACTAAGTTCTTC. Translating gives CASSPEQGTKFF.

This clonotype was observed at least ten times. This sequence joins TRBV7-2 and TRBJ2-7; D is ambiguous. CDR3 length: 15 residues. V was pared by 4 bases and J by 5 bases, with 18 bases between. Per the germline V gene, CDR1 is SGHTA and CDR2 is FQGNSA. CDR3 sequence reads: CASSSSTVHYDEQYF. CDR3 DNA sequence: TGTGCCAGCAGCTCGAGTACGGTCCACTATGACGAGCAGTACTTC.

This clonotype was seen repeatedly, ten times or more. The chain carries TRBV3-1 and TRBJ2-2; 9 nucleotides line up with TRBD2. J lost 1 base, V lost 1 base, and 4 bases had no gene match. The germline CDR1 and CDR2 sequences are LGHDT and YNNKEL (reference sequence). This CDR3 contains 17 residues. In nucleotides, the CDR3 is TGTGCCAGCAGCCAAGGCCTTAGCGGGGGGAACACCGGGGAGCTGTTTTTT. This codes for CASSQGLSGGNTGELFF.

This clonotype appeared many times. This chain links TRBV4-2 with TRBJ2-1; D uncertain. The CDR3 extends over 13 amino acids. The germline V gene encodes CDR1 LGHNA and CDR2 YNFKEQ. V was trimmed by 0 bases and J by 9 bases, leaving 9 bases between them. CDR3 protein: CASSQEWTFEQFF. As DNA, the CDR3 is TGTGCCAGCAGCCAAGAGTGGACCTTTGAGCAGTTCTTC.

This clonotype has a count of ten or more. The chain joins TRBV5-1 to TRBJ2-1; 8 bases map to TRBD2. CDR1 and CDR2 (germline): SGHRS, YFSETQ. This CDR3 is built from 15 residues. The trim removed 0 bases at V and 4 bases at J, leaving 3 bases unmatched. This CDR3 is CASSLVAGPYNEQFF. CDR3 sequence (DNA): TGCGCCAGCAGCTTGGTAGCGGGGCCTTACAATGAGCAGTTCTTC.

In this sample, this clonotype turned up a few times. This sequence joins TRBV5-6 and TRBJ2-5; D may correspond to TRBD1 or TRBD2 (5 bases each). The germline CDR1 and CDR2 sequences are SGHDT and YYEEEE. Trimming took 1 base from V and 5 from J, leaving 12 bases between them. The CDR3 is 14 residues long. CDR3 in amino acids: CASSLPDWGETQYF. CDR3 nucleotides: TGTGCCAGCAGCTTGCCGGACTGGGGGGAGACCCAGTACTTC.

In its sample, this clonotype was seen many times. V is TRBV10-3 and J is TRBJ1-1; 10 bases agree with TRBD1. CDR3 length equals 16 residues. V shed 0 bases and J 5 bases; nucleotides not matched to a gene: 6. The germline V gene encodes CDR1 ENHRY and CDR2 SYGVKD. CDR3 in amino acids: CAISESGQGVVTEAFF. CDR3 sequence (DNA): TGTGCCATCAGTGAGTCTGGACAGGGGGTGGTTACTGAAGCTTTCTTT.

The gene calls are TRBV6-5 and TRBJ2-7, with TRBD2 matching over 11 bases. CDR3 length: 15 residues. Germline CDR1 is MNHEY and CDR2 is SVGAGI. The V gene end was trimmed by 2 bases and the J gene end by 0 bases; junction bases not matched to a gene: 0. The chain's CDR3 is CASSYGTSGSYEQYF. The CDR3 DNA reads TGTGCCAGCAGTTACGGGACTAGCGGCTCCTACGAGCAGTACTTC.

This clonotype was counted many times. The genes are TRBV5-1 and TRBJ2-2; TRBD2 matches at 7 bases. CDR1 and CDR2 from the germline V gene are SGHRS and YFSETQ. The trim removed 4 bases at V and 4 bases at J, leaving 1 base unmatched. The CDR3 covers 13 residues. CDR3 amino acids: CASSREGTGELFF. For the CDR3, the DNA is TGCGCCAGCAGCAGGGAGGGCACCGGGGAGCTGTTTTTT.